The 2 T cell receptor beta chains below come from one sample, sequenced in a study of blood T cell repertoires in COVID-19. Repertoires were generated with immunoSEQ multiplex PCR, while TCRdb's copy carries only in-frame clones and drops some. The sample lists around 130,000 clones; roughly 81% were seen once. Material: peripheral blood. All receptors come from a human donor in a cohort sampled during active COVID-19.

The genes are TRBV6-5 and TRBJ2-1; D is possibly TRBD2 (7 bases). This CDR3 spans 14 amino acids. Deletions cut 8 bases from V and 5 bases from J, with 16 bases between. Germline lookup yields CDR1 MNHEY and CDR2 SVGAGI. The CDR3 region has the DNA TGTGCCAGCTCAAGGGGGGGACCTGACAATGAGCAGTTCTTC. Its protein product is CASSRGGPDNEQFF.

The genes are TRBV6-6 and TRBJ2-3; D might be TRBD2 (5 bases). V dropped 4 bases and J dropped 1 base, with 15 bases sitting between them. Germline lookup yields CDR1 MNHNY and CDR2 SVGAGI (reference sequence). The CDR3 has 16 amino acids. The CDR3 DNA sequence: TGTGCCAGCAGTTCCTACCAACTAGGCCGCACAGATACGCAGTATTTT. This encodes CASSSYQLGRTDTQYF.